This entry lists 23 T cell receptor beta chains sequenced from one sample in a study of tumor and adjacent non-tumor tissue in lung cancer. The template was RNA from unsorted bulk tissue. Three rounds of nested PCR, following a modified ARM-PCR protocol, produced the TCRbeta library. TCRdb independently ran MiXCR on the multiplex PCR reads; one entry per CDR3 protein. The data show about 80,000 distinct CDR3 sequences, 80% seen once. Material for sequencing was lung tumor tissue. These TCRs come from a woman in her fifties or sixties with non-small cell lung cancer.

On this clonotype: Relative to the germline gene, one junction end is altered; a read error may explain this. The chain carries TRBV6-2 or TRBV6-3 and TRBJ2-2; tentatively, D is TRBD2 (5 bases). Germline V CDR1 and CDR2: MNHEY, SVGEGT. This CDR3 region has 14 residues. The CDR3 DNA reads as TGTGCCAGCACCCTGGGCAGAGACACCTGGGAGCTCTTTTTT. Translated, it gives CASTLGRDTWELFF.

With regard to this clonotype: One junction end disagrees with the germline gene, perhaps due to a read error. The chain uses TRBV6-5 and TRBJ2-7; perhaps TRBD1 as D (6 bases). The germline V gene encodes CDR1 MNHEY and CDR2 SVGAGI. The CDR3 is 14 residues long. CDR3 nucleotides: TGTGCCGGCAGAACCCAGGACAGTGCCTACGAGCTGTACTTC. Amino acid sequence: CAGRTQDSAYELYF.

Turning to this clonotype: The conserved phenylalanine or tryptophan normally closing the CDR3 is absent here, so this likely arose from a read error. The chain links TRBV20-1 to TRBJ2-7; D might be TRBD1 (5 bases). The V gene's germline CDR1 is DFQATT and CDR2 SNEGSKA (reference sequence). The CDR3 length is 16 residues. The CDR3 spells CSARGQRADNSYEQYL. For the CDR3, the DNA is TGCAGTGCTAGAGGCCAAAGGGCGGACAACTCCTACGAACAGTACTTG.

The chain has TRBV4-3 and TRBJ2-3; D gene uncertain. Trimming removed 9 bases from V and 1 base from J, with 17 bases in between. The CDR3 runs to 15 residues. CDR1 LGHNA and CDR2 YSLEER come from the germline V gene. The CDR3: CASIQDYTGTDTQYF. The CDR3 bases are TGCGCCAGTATCCAAGATTATACAGGCACAGATACGCAGTATTTT.

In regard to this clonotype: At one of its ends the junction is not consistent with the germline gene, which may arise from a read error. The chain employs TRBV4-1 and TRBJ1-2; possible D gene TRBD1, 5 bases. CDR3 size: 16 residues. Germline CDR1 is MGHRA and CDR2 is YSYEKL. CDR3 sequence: CASSQDLCKGNYGYTF. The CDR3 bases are TGCGCCAGCAGCCAAGATCTGTGCAAGGGGAACTATGGCTACACGTTC.

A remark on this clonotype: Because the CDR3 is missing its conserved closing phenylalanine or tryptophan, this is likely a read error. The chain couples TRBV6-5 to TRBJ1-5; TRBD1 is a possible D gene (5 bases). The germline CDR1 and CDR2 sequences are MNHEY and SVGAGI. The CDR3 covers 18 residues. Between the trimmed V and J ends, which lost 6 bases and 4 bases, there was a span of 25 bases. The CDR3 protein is CASSSRAAGQNSNQPQHI. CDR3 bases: TGTGCCAGCAGCTCGCGGGCGGCAGGACAAAATAGTAATCAGCCCCAGCATATT.

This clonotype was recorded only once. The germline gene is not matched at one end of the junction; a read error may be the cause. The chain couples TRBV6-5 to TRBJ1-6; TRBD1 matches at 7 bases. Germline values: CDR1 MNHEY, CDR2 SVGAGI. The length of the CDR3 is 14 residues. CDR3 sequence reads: CASRLKGANSLLHF. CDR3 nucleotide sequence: TGTGCCAGCAGACTAAAGGGGGCCAATTCACTCCTCCACTTC.

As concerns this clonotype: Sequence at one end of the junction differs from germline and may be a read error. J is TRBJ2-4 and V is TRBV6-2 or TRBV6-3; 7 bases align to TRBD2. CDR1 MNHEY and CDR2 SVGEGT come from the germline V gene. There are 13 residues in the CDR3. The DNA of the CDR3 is TGTGCCAGCAAGACGGGAGGCAAAAACATTCAGTATTTC. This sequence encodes CASKTGGKNIQYF.

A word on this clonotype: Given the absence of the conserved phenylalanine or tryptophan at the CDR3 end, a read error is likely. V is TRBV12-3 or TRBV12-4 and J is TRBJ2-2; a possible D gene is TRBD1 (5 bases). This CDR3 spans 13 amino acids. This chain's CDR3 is CASARANIGELFY. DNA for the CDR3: TGTGCCAGCGCCAGGGCGAACATCGGGGAGCTGTTTTAT.

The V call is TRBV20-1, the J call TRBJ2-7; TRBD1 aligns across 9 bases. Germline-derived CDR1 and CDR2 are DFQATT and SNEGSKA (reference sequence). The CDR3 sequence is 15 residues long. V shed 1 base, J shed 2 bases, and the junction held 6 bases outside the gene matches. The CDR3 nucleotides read TGCAGTGCTAGAGGGGGGACAGGGTGTACCTACGAGCAGTACTTC. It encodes CSARGGTGCTYEQYF.

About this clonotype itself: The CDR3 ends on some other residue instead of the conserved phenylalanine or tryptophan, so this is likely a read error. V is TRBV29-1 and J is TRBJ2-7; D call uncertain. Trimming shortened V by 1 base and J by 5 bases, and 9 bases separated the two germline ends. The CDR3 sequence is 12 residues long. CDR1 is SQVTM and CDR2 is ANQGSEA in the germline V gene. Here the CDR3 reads CSVEVGSNEQYI. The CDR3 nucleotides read TGCAGCGTTGAAGTGGGATCCAACGAGCAGTACATC.

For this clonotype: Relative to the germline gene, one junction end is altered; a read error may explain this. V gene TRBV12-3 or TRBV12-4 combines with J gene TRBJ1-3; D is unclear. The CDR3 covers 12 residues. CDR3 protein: CASSHLGNTVYF. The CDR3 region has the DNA TGTGCCAGCAGCCATCTGGGGAACACCGTATATTTT.

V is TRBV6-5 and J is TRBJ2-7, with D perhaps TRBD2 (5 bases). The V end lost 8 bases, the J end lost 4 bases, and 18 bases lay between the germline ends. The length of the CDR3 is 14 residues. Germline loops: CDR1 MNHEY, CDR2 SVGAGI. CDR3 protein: CASGWHSRTYEQYF. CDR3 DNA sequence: TGTGCCAGCGGATGGCACAGTCGGACTTACGAGCAGTACTTC.

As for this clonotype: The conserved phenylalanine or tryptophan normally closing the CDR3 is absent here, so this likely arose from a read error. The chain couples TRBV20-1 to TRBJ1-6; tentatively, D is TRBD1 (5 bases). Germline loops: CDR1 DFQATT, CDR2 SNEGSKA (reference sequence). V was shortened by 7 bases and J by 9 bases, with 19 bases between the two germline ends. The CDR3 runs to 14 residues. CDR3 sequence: CSGLSGREFSPLHL. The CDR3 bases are TGCAGTGGTCTCTCGGGGCGCGAGTTTTCACCCCTCCACCTT.

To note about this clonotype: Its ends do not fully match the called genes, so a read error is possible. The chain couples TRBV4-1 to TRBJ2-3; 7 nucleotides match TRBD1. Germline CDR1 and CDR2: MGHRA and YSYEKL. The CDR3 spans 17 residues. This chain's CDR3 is CATSPARAGGVPDTQYF. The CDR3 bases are TGCGCCACCAGCCCCGCCCGGGCAGGGGGAGTCCCCGATACGCAGTATTTT.

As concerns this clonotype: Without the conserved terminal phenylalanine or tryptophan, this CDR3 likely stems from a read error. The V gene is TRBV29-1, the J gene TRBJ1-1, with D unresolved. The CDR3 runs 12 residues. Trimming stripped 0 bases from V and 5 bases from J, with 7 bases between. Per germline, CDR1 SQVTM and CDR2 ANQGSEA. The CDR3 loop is CSVEDPGTEAFS. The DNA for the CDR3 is TGCAGCGTTGAAGATCCCGGAACTGAAGCTTTCTCC.

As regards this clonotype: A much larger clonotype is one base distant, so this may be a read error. The CDR3 region has the DNA TGCAGCGTTACCTGGAACACCGGGGAGCTGTTTTTT. Translating it yields CSVTWNTGELFF. V is TRBV29-1 and J is TRBJ2-2; D gene unclear. CDR3 length equals 12 residues. Germline assignment: CDR1 SQVTM and CDR2 ANQGSEA. Trimming cost V 5 bases and J 1 base, with 5 bases left between them.

DNA for the CDR3: TGTGCCAGCAGTCTTCTCGGGACGGTGGATCTTGAAAAACTGTTTTTT. Protein sequence: CASSLLGTVDLEKLFF. J is TRBJ1-4 and V is TRBV6-5, with a tentative D call TRBD1 (5 bases). This CDR3 region has 16 residues. V gave up 5 bases and J gave up 7 bases, with 20 bases separating them. Germline lookup yields CDR1 MNHEY and CDR2 SVGAGI.

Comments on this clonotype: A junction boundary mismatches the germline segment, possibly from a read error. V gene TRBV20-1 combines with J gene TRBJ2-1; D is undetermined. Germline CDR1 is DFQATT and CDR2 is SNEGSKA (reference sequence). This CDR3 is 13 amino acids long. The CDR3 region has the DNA TGCAGTGCTCTCTCTGGTGAGCACAATGGGCAGTTCTTC. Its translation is CSALSGEHNGQFF.

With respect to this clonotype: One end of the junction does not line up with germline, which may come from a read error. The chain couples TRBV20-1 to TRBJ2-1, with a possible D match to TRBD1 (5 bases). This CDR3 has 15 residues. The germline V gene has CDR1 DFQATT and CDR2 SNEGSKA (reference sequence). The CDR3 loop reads CIAKRQLVSYNEQFF. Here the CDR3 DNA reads TGTATTGCAAAAAGACAGTTGGTCTCCTACAATGAGCAGTTCTTC.

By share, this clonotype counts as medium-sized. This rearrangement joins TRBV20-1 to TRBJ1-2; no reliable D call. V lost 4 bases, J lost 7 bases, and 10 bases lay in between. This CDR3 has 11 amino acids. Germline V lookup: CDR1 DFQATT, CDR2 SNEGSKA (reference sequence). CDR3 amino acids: CSAKPKGGYTF. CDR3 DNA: TGCAGTGCTAAGCCGAAGGGTGGCTACACCTTC.

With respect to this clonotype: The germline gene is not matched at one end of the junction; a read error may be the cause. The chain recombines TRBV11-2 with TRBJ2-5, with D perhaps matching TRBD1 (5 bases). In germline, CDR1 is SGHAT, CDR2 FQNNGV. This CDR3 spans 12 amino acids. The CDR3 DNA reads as TGTGCCAGCAACCTTACAGGTGAGATCCAGTACTTC. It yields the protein CASNLTGEIQYF. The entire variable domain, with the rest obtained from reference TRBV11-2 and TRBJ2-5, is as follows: EAGVAQSPRYKIIEKRQSVAFWCNPISGHATLYWYQQILGQGPKLLIQFQNNGVVDDSQLPKDRFSAERLKGVDSTLKIQPAKLEDSAVYLCASNLTGEIQYFGPGTRLLVL.

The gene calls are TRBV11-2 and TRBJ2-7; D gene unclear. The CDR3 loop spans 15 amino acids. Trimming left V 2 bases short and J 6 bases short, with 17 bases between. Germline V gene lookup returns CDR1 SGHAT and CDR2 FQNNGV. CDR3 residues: CASSLSPSPYSEQYF. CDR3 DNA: TGTGCCAGCAGCTTATCTCCGAGTCCCTACAGCGAGCAGTACTTC.